This T cell receptor (beta chain) was documented in a study of control samples from healthy donors and cancer patients. The germline gives CDR1 MNHEY, CDR2 SVGEGT. V lost 5 bases to trimming and J lost 5 bases; unmatched junction nucleotides: 9. There are 16 residues in the CDR3. Some clones are missing from TCRdb's copy, which holds only in-frame ones; the method was immunoSEQ multiplex PCR. This table holds some 150,000 clones, 96% found once. The sequencing input was blood. The TCR originated in a woman aged 25 to 39 in good health. The rearrangement joins TRBV6-2 or TRBV6-3 to TRBJ2-2, with TRBD1 identical over 9 bases. Here the CDR3 reads CASSIIPGQGTGELFF. The CDR3 nucleotides are TGTGCCAGCAGTATTATCCCGGGACAGGGAACCGGGGAGCTGTTTTTT.